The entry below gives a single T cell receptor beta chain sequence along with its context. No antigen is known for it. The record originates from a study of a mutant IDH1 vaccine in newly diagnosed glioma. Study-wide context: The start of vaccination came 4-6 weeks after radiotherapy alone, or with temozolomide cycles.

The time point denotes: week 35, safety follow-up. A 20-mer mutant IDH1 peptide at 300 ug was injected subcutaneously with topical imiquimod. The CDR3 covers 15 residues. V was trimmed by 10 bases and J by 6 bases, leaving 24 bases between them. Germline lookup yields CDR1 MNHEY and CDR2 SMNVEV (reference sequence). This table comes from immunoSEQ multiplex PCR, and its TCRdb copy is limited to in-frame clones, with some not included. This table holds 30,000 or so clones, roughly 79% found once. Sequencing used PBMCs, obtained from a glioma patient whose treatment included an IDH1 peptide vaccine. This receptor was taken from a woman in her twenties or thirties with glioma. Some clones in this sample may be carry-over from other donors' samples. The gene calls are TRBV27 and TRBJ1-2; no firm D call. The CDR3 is CATYPGGAYMDGYTF. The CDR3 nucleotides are TGTGCCACCTATCCAGGCGGCGCTTATATGGATGGCTACACCTTC.